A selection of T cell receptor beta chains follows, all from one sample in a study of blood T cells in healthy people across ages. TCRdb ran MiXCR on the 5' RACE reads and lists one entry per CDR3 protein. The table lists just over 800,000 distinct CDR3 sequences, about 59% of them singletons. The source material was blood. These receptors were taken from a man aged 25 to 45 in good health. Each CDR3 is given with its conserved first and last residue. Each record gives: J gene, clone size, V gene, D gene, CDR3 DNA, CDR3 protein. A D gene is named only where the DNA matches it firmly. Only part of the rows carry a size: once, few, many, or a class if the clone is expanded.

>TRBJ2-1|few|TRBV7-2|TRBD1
TGTGCCAGCAGCTTCACAGGGGCGACCGGGTATGAGCAGTTCTTC
CASSFTGATGYEQFF
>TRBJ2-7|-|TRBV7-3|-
TGTGCCAGCAGCCCCCATCAGGGATCCTACGAGCAGTACTTC
CASSPHQGSYEQYF
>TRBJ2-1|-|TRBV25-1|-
TGTGCCAGCAGTCAGGAGGAGACACCGTACAATGAGCAGTTCTTC
CASSQEETPYNEQFF
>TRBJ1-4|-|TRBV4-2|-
TGTGCCAGCAGCCAAGAGACTACCACTCGTGCAACTAATGAAAAACTGTTTTTT
CASSQETTTRATNEKLFF
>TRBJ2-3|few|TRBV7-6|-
TGTGCCAGCAGCTTATACCCGAGCACAGATACGCAGTATTTT
CASSLYPSTDTQYF
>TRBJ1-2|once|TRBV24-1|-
TGTGCCACCAGTGACCCCGGGACGGTCTATGGCTACACCTTC
CATSDPGTVYGYTF
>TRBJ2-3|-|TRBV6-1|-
TGTGCCAGCACCGGGACCTTCTTACGCCTTGGAACAGATACGCAGTATTTT
CASTGTFLRLGTDTQYF
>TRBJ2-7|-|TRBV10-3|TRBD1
TGTGCCATCAGTCAGGGGGCCGATGAGCAGTACTTC
CAISQGADEQYF
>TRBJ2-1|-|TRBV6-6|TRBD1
TGTGCCAGCAGTTATCGGACAGGAAGCAATGAGCAGTTCTTC
CASSYRTGSNEQFF
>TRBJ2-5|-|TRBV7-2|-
TGTACCAGCAGCCTCGGACGGGAGACCCAGTACTTC
CTSSLGRETQYF
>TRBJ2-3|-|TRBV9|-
TGTGCCAGCAGCGACGGGACTCGTCCCCGCACAGATACGCAGTATTTT
CASSDGTRPRTDTQYF
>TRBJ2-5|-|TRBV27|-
TGTGCCAGCAGTTTATTGGGGGGACAAGAGACCCAGTACTTC
CASSLLGGQETQYF
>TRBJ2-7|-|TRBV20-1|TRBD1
TGCAGTGCCAAACGGACAGGGTCCCACGAGCAGTACTTC
CSAKRTGSHEQYF
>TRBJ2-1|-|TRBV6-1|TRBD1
TGTGCCAGCAGTCCGTGGACAGGTAACAATGAGCAGTTCTTC
CASSPWTGNNEQFF
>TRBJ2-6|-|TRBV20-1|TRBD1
TGCAGTGCTAGCCGGGACAGGGGAACTGGGGCCAACGTCCTGACTTTC
CSASRDRGTGANVLTF
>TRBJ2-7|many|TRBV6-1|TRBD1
TGTGCCCTTGGTAGGGGACAGGGGGCCCACGAGCAGTACTTC
CALGRGQGAHEQYF
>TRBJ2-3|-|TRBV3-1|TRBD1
TGTGCCAGCAGCCCAAATTCCGGGACAGGGACAGATACGCAGTATTTT
CASSPNSGTGTDTQYF
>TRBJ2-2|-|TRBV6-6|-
TGTGCCACCACCACGGGGTCCGGGGAGCTGTTTTTT
CATTTGSGELFF
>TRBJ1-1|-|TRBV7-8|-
TGTGCCAGCAGCTTAGACAGCGGGTGGGGCACTGAAGCTTTCTTT
CASSLDSGWGTEAFF